The TCR beta chain under discussion was sequenced for a study of cytomegalovirus exposure and HLA in healthy donors (dated by TCRdb to the late 2010s). With regard to the full study: An earlier analysis of some 550 of the donors reported 250 to 350 Gb of sequence data and around 110 million unique TCR beta sequences from roughly 200 million T cells. An early release that covered 500 to 800 HLA-typed donors contained around 300 gigabases of sequencing data and 70 million to 100 million unique TCR sequences. Of the approximately 400 genotyped donors, approximately 82% fell in the genetic ancestry cluster associated with self-reported Caucasian donors. The study was designed to test whether signatures of past pathogen exposure could be identified by cataloging public T cell receptors. Using immunosequencing, the study profiled T cell repertoires from fewer than 850 subjects and related those repertoires to cytomegalovirus serostatus. A separate validation cohort of roughly 130 different subjects was used in addition to the roughly 700-subject first cohort. To predict cytomegalovirus infection status, the study brought together high-throughput TCR immunosequencing, statistical association of individual TCRs with disease status, and machine learning. A later analysis re-analyzed previously published TCR beta repertoires from roughly 600 donors and added high-resolution HLA genotyping to study TCR occurrence patterns. In the later analysis, no new phenotypic data were used to find candidate immune exposures; instead, reliance was placed on TCR beta sequences and their occurrence across donors. An earlier analysis of 587 of the donors used high-throughput TCR beta sequencing to judge whether each TCR beta V gene segment behaved as functional or pseudogenic. Donor age, sex, ethnicity and CMV serostatus were compiled together with the repertoire data. In a later genetic analysis, genome-wide SNP genotypes for about three fifths of the roughly 670 donors were used, and that subset was treated as a discovery cohort. All discovery cohort repertoires had been generated on a single sequencing platform. Class I and class II HLA loci were covered by the typing at four-digit resolution. Typing coverage differed by locus: A, B, C, DRB1 and DQB1 were typed in roughly 620-630 donors, DQA1 in 522, DPA1 in 606, and DPB1 in just under 480. About five DR-DQ haplotypes were treated as single units for association and clustering because of strong linkage in the cohort. Among roughly 400 genotyped donors of the cohort, an average of roughly 230,000 unique TCR beta nucleotide sequences was sequenced per donor, of which about 20% were non-productive. On the study overall, not on this receptor specifically: An association between a missense DCLRE1C variant and V-gene and J-gene trimming of TCR beta chains was found in a later genetic analysis and replicated in an independent cohort. In the study, 150 to 200 TCR beta chains were listed as associated with cytomegalovirus. At a false discovery rate of 0.05, a later analysis linked 15,000 to 20,000 TCR beta sequences to specific HLA alleles. A further reported finding was that TCR beta sequences accurately predicted the HLA-A and HLA-B alleles for most subjects in the first cohort. The sequencing pipeline was judged likely to have produced a cluster of highly shared sequence variants as a technical artifact. In a later analysis, TCR association rates were found to vary across HLA loci, with the most associated TCRs seen for DRB1 alleles and the fewest for HLA-C alleles. While some public TCRs were present in many individuals, most TCR sequences turned up only very rarely across donors. According to a later genetic analysis, donors in an Asian-associated ancestry cluster had fewer N-insertions in productive TCRs than the approximately 710-donor mean. The classifier was reported to diagnose cytomegalovirus status with high specificity and sensitivity in both the original cohort and the validation cohort. The authors suggested that the approach could potentially be extended to other disease states and immunological phenotypes. A later analysis reported that several top co-occurrence clusters appeared linked to parvovirus B19, influenza, CMV and Epstein-Barr virus. Some IMGT-functional V segments, including TRBV6-2 and TRBV6-3, could not be distinguished by the 87-base-pair reads and were therefore excluded. In a later analysis, most CMV-associated TCR beta chains were found to appear HLA-restricted, with HLA associations seemingly driven largely by CMV exposure. A few of the identified cytomegalovirus-associated TCR beta chains were confirmed in vitro to be specific for cytomegalovirus antigens. CMV serostatus was the only immune exposure information available for the cohort. When HLA alleles, especially DR and DQ, strongly co-occurred, attributing TCR associations to individual alleles was difficult. Sequencing depth was assumed to be roughly uniform across donors in the presence/absence analyses, though that assumption may not hold. The earlier analysis of nearly 600 of the donors excluded roughly 17 rarely observed V segments, including chromosome 9 orphons, because counts were too low. Correlated functional status among segregating V segments might reflect linkage disequilibrium, but an unknown experimental factor could not be ruled out. In this cohort, only TCR beta chains were sequenced, and detectable features were limited by the absence of alpha or paired-chain data. Compared with equally common non-associated chains, HLA-associated TCR beta chains in a later analysis were more clonally expanded and had lower generation probabilities. Because HLA typing was unavailable for some donors at each locus, only the typed subset was used in association tests. Broadly in line with IMGT annotations, most TCR beta V segments showed up in productive rearrangements about 90% or about 30% of the time in an earlier analysis of under 700 of the donors.

The cohort consisted of 650 to 700 healthy bone marrow donors. Cohort members were all nominally healthy when sampled, although unrecorded immune exposures were likely present. The donor tested CMV seropositive, placing the donor among the 250 to 350 seropositive members of the cohort. A peripheral blood sample was provided by each donor, and peripheral blood mononuclear cells were used for TCR beta sequencing. The Qiagen DNeasy Blood Extraction Kit was used to extract genomic DNA from the blood cell samples. Its CDR3 holds 12 amino acids, cysteine through phenylalanine. Of the read, only the CDR3 DNA is kept; its 36 bases are in frame from base 1. The V end loses 6 bases and the J end loses 4 bases, and a stretch of 7 bases separates them. Via the germline V gene, CDR1 is SNHLY and CDR2 FYNNEI. Libraries were constructed by the immunoSEQ multiplex PCR assay. For the multiplex PCR, a mixture combining 60 forward primers for TCR Vbeta segments and 13 reverse primers for TCR Jbeta segments was used. A multiplex PCR assay on genomic DNA amplified the CDR3 region of rearranged TCR beta genes. Amplified TCR beta libraries were sequenced as 87-base-pair reads on the Illumina HiSeq System. For the original study's pipeline: A later analysis counted about 82 million unique TCR beta chains across the 650 to 800 repertoires, and some 12 million of these chains were shared by at least two donors. Raw reads were error-corrected and collapsed into unique sequences by a nearest-neighbor algorithm in which closely related sequences were merged to remove PCR and sequencing errors. To assign V, D and J gene segments, CDR3 sequences were aligned to IMGT reference sequences. For a sequence to be retained, at least a six-nucleotide match to both a V gene segment and a J gene segment was required. A rearrangement counted as productive if the CDR3 had no stop codons and remained in frame with V and J, and every other rearrangement counted as non-productive. Following IMGT convention, CDR3 was defined as the stretch from the second conserved V-encoded cysteine to the conserved J-encoded phenylalanine. In an earlier analysis of around 570 of the donors, sequences lacking an unambiguous match to a single V gene segment were excluded. In an earlier analysis of more than 500 of the donors, a V segment was called functional when productive rearrangements were above 56.7%, and segregating when the standard deviation between donors exceeded 5%. A statistical classification framework was developed to diagnose cytomegalovirus status using the catalog of TCR beta chain sequences. A later analysis assigned V and J genes by comparing TCR nucleotide sequences with IMGT/GENE-DB human TR gene sequences. A later analysis assigned CDR3 sequences and most-parsimonious VDJ recombination scenarios with the TCRdist pipeline. A later analysis defined each TCR beta chain by its CDR3 amino acid sequence plus V-gene family, and excluded reads lacking a unique V-gene family. A later analysis removed 500 to 600 highly shared, low-generation-probability nucleotide sequences to deal with suspected cross-contamination and a sequencing artifact. In a later analysis, a clonal expansion index was calculated for each public chain from normalized within-repertoire ranks of inferred template counts. A later analysis computed generation probabilities with a VDJ recombination model fitted to out-of-frame rearrangements, and checked the results against IGoR. In a later analysis, TCR-TCR, TCR-HLA and TCR-CMV co-occurrence was scored with hypergeometric tests, and a repertoire-size bias correction was applied to TCR pairs. To estimate false discovery rates, a later analysis permuted the HLA or CMV assignments 20 times. A later analysis grouped co-occurring TCRs with DBSCAN, adding TCRdist sequence similarity when clustering within HLA-allele-positive subsets. Co-occurrence clustering excluded repertoires with fewer than 30,000 or more than 120,000 public chains, plus five with anomalous nucleotide sharing. TCRdb retrieved this table from immuneACCESS and kept in-frame rearrangements only. Not all clones are present; in checked studies, unresolved V genes account for under half, and no reason is known for the remainder. That table is the source of V, J and clone size, and D and trimming were worked out from the DNA. For this sample there are 170,000 or so clones; around 80% appear just once. The ten most abundant clones make up 1% of the sample.

Notes on this clone: Which antigen it targets is not known. Per-base quality was not reported, and no clone a single base away is much larger than it.

This sequence uses TRBV2 and TRBJ1-5; no D gene can be assigned with confidence. This TCR came from a woman aged 45-65 years in good health and CMV-seropositive. Material for sequencing was PBMCs. The encoded CDR3 is CASSVANQPQHF. The DNA reads as follows: TGTGCCAGCAGCGTGGCTAATCAGCCCCAGCATTTT.